This TCR beta chain derives from a study of T cell responses to AZD1222 COVID-19 vaccine. The study's findings and limits: Mapped onto spike, vaccine-associated CD4 TCRs spanned it and were dominant at 160-218 and 743-854. Of the AZD1222 recipients, only five to seven were seropositive at baseline.

CDR1 and CDR2 from the germline V gene are LGHDT and YNNKEL (reference sequence). The CDR3 contains 14 residues. V was clipped by 2 bases and J by 8 bases, with 10 bases between them. In this sample, this clone turned up a few times. As yet, its antigen is unknown. This CDR3 is also generated by other DNA sequences in the sample. The repertoire was sequenced with immunoSEQ multiplex PCR; TCRdb's copy has only in-frame clones and lacks some. Counted here are approximately 120,000 clones, about 85% occurring once; the ten biggest clones make up approximately 4.4%. This clonotype originated in an adult who received the AZD1222 COVID-19 vaccine. This sequence joins TRBV3-1 (or the pseudogene TRBV3-2) and TRBJ1-6; D is unclear. The sample was peripheral blood, taken 28 days after the second AZD1222 dose. CDR3 residues: CASSQRGSDSPLHF. CDR3 nucleotide sequence: TGTGCCAGCAGCCAACGGGGAAGCGATTCACCCCTCCACTTT.